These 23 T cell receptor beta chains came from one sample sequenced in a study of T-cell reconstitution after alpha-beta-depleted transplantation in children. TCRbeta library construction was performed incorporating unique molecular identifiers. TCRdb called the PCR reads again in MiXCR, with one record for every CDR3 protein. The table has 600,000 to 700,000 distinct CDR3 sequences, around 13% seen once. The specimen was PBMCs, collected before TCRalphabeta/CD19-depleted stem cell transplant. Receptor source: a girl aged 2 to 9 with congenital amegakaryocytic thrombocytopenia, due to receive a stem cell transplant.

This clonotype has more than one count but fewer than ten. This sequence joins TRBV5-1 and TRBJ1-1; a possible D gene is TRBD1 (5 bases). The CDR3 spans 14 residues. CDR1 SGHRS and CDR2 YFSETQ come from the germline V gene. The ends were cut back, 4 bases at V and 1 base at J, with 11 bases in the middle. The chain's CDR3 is CASSLREWNTEAFF. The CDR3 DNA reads TGCGCCAGCAGCCTCAGGGAGTGGAACACTGAAGCTTTCTTT.

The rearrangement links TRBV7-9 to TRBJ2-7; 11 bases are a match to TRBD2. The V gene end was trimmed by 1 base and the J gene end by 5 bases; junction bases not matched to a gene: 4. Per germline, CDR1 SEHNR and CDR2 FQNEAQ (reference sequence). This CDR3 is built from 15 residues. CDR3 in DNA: TGTGCCAGCAGCTTAGATAGCGGGAGGGCGCACGAGCAGTACTTC. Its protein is CASSLDSGRAHEQYF.

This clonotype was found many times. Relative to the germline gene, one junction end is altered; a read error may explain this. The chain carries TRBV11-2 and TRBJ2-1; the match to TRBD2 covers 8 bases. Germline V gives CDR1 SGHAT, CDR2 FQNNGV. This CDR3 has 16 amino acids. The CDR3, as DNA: TGTGCCAGCAGATTAGCGGGACGTAGCTCCTACAATGAGCAGTTCTTC. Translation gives CASRLAGRSSYNEQFF.

CDR3: CASNPLRSNTGELFF. The CDR3 coding sequence is TGTGCCAGCAACCCACTGCGATCGAACACCGGGGAGCTGTTTTTT. The gene calls are TRBV12-3 or TRBV12-4 and TRBJ2-2; no clear D. This CDR3 is 15 amino acids long. V lost 7 bases and J lost 0, with 12 bases in between.

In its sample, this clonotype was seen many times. The CDR3 DNA is TGTGCCAGCAGCCAAGATTTACAGAACACCGGGGAGCTGTTTTTT. It yields the protein CASSQDLQNTGELFF. The V gene is TRBV4-2, the J gene TRBJ2-2; D ambiguous. The CDR3 consists of 15 residues. Germline V lookup: CDR1 LGHNA, CDR2 YNFKEQ. The V end was cut by 0 bases, the J end by 1 base, with 6 bases between.

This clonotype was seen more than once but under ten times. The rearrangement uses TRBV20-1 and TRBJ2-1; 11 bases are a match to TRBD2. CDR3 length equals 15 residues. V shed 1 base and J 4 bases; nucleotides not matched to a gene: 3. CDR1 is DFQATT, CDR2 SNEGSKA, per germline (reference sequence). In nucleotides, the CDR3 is TGCAGTGCTAGAGTTAGGACTAGCGGGTACAATGAGCAGTTCTTC. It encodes CSARVRTSGYNEQFF.

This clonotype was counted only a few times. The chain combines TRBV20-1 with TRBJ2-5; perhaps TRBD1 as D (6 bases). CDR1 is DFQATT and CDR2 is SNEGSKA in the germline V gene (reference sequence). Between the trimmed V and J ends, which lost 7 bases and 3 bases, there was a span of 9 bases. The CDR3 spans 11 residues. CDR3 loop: CSGGGKETQYF. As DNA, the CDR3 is TGCAGTGGAGGGGGAAAAGAGACCCAGTACTTC.

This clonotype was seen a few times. CDR3 loop: CASSSTPGQGLLGYGYTF. The CDR3 DNA reads TGTGCCAGCAGCTCTACACCGGGACAGGGGCTCCTAGGCTATGGCTACACCTTC. This chain links TRBV7-9 with TRBJ1-2; 10 bases are a match to TRBD1. This CDR3 spans 18 amino acids. V was pared by 4 bases and J by 4 bases, with 15 bases of the junction left unmatched. Germline V CDR1 and CDR2: SEHNR, FQNEAQ (reference sequence). The full variable domain, its missing parts supplied by reference TRBV7-9 and TRBJ1-2, is DTGVSQNPRHKITKRGQNVTFRCDPISEHNRLYWYRQTLGQGPEFLTYFQNEAQLEKSRLLSDRFSAERPKGSFSTLEIQRTEQGDSAMYLCASSSTPGQGLLGYGYTFGSGTRLTVV.

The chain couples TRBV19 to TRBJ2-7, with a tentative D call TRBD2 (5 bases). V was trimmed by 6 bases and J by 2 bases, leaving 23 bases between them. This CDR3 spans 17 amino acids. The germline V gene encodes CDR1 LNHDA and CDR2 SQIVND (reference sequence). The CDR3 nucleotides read TGTGCCAGTAGGGCTTTATCGGACGCAGGACTGGCCTACGAGCAGTACTTC. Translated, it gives CASRALSDAGLAYEQYF.

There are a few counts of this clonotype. CDR3 DNA sequence: TGTGCCAGCAGTTTATTAGGGGCCGTAGCGGGAGAAGATACGCAGTATTTT. This translates into CASSLLGAVAGEDTQYF. This chain uses TRBV28 with TRBJ2-3, with TRBD2 identical over 9 bases. Germline CDR1 reads MDHEN; CDR2 reads SYDVKM. V shed 1 base, J shed 5 bases, and the junction held 10 bases outside the gene matches. This CDR3 contains 17 residues.

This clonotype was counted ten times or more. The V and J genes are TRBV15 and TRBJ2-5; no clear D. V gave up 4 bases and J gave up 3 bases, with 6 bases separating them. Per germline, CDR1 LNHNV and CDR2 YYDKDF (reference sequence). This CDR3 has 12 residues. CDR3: CATSTTEETQYF. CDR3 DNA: TGTGCCACCAGCACGACCGAAGAGACCCAGTACTTC.

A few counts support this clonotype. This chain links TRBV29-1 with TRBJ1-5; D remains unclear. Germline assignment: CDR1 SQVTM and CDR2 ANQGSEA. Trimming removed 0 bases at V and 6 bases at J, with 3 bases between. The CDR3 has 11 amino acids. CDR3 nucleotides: TGCAGCGTTGAAGAGGGTCAGCCCCAGCATTTT. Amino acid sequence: CSVEEGQPQHF.

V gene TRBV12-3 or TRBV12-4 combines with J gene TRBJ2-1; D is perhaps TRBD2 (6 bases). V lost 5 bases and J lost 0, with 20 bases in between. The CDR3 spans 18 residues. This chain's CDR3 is CASSPPSGVASSYNEQFF. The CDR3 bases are TGTGCCAGCAGTCCCCCCTCGGGAGTGGCGAGCTCCTACAATGAGCAGTTCTTC.

The CDR3, as DNA: TGCGCCAGCAGGGGTGGGGGAAATGAGCAGTTCTTC. As protein: CASRGGGNEQFF. The chain carries TRBV5-1 and TRBJ2-1; D could derive from TRBD1 or TRBD2 (5 bases each). Trimming took 5 bases from V and 7 from J, leaving 10 bases between them. This CDR3 spans 12 amino acids. In germline, CDR1 is SGHRS, CDR2 YFSETQ.

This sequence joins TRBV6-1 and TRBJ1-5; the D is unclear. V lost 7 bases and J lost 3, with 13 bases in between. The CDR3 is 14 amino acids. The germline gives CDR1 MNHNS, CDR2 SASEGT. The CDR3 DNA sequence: TGTGCCAGCACTGCGGGCAGGATCAATCAGCCCCAGCATTTT. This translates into CASTAGRINQPQHF.

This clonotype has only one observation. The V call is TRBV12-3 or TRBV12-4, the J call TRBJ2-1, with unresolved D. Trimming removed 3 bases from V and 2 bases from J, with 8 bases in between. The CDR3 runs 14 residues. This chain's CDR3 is CASSFKVAYNEQFF. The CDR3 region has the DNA TGTGCCAGCAGTTTCAAGGTGGCCTACAATGAGCAGTTCTTC.

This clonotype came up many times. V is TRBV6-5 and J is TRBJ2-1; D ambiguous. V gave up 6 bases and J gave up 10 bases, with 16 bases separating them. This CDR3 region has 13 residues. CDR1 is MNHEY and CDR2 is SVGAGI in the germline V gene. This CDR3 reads CASRTVQRQEQFF. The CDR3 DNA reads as TGTGCCAGCAGAACGGTCCAGCGTCAGGAGCAGTTCTTC.

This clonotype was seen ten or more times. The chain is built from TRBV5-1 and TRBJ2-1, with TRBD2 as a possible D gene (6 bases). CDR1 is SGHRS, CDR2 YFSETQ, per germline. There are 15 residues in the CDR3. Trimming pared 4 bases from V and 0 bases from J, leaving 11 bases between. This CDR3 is CASSGGTHSYNEQFF. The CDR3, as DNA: TGCGCCAGCAGCGGGGGGACGCACTCCTACAATGAGCAGTTCTTC.

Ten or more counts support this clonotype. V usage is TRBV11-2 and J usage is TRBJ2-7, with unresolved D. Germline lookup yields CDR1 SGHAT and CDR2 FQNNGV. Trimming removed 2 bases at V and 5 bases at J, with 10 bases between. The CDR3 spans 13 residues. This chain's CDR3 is CASSLTRAHEQYF. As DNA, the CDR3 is TGTGCCAGCAGCTTAACTCGGGCCCACGAGCAGTACTTC.

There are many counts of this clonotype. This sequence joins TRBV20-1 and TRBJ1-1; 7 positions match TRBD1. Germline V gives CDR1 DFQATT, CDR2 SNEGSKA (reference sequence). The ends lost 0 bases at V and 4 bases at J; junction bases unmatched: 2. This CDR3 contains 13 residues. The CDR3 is CSARDPGGTEAFF. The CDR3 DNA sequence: TGCAGTGCTAGAGACCCAGGGGGCACTGAAGCTTTCTTT.

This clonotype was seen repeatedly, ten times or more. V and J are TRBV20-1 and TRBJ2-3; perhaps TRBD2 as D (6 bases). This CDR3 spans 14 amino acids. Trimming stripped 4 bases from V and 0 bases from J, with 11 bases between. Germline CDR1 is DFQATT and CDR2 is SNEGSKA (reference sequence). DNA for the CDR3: TGCAGTGCTATAAAGACTAGAAGCACAGATACGCAGTATTTT. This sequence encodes CSAIKTRSTDTQYF.

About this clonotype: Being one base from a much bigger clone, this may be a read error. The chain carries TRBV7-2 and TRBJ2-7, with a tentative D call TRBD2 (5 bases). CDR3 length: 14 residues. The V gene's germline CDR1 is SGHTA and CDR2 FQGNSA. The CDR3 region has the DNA TGTGCCAGCAGCTTAGTGACGGGAATCGACGAGCCGTACTTC. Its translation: CASSLVTGIDEPYF.

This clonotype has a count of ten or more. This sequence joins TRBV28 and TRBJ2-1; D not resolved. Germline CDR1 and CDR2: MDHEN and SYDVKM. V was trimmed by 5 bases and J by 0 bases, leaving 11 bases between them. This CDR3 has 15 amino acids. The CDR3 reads CASSPRAISYNEQFF. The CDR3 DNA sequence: TGTGCCAGCAGTCCCCGCGCGATCTCCTACAATGAGCAGTTCTTC.